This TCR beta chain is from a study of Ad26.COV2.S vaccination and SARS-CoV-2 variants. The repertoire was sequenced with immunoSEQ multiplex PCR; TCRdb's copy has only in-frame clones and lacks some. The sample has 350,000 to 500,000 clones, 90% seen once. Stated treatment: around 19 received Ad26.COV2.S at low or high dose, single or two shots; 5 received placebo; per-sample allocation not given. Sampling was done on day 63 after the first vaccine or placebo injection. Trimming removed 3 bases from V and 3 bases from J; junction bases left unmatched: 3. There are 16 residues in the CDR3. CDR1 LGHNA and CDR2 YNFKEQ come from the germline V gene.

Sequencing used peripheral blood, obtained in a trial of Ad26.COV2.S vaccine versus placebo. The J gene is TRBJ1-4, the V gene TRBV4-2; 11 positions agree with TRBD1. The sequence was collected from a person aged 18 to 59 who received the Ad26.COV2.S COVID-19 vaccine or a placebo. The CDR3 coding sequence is TGTGCCAGCAGCCAGGACAGGGGGCAACCTAATGAAAAACTGTTTTTT. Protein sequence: CASSQDRGQPNEKLFF.